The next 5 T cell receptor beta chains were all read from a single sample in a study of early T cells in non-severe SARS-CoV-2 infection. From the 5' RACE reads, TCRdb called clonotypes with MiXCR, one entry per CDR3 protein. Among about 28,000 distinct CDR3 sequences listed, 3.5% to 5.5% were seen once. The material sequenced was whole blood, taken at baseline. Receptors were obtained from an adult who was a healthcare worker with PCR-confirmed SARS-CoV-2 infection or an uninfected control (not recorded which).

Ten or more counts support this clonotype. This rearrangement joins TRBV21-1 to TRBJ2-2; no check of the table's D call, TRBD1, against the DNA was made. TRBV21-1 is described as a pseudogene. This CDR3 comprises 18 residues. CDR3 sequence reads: CASYETPTGTANTGELFF. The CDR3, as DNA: TGTGCCAGCTACGAAACTCCGACCGGGACAGCGAACACCGGGGAGCTGTTTTTT.

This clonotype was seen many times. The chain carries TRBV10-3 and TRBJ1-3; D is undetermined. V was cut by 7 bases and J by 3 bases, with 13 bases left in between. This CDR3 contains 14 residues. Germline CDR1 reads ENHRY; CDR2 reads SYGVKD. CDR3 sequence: CAITGEMFGNTIYF. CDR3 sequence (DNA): TGTGCCATCACCGGTGAAATGTTTGGAAACACCATATATTTT.

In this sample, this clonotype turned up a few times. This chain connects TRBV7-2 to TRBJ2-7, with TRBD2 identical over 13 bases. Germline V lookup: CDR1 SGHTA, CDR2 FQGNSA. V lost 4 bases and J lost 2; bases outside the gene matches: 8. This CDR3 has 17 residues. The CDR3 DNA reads TGTGCCAGCAGCTCAGAAGGACTAGCGGGAGCCCCCTACGAGCAGTACTTC. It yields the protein CASSSEGLAGAPYEQYF.

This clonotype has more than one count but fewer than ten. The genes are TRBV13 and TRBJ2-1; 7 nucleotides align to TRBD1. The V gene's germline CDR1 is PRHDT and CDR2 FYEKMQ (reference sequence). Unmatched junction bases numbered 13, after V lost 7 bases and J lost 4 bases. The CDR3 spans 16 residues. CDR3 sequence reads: CASNEPGQKFYNEQFF. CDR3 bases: TGTGCCAGCAACGAACCGGGACAGAAGTTTTACAATGAGCAGTTCTTC.

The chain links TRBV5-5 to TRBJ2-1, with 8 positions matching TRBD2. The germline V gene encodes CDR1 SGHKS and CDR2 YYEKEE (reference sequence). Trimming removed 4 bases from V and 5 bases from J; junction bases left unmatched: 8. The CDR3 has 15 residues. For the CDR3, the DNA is TGTGCCAGCAGCGGGAGCGGGAGTCGCAACAATGAGCAGTTCTTC. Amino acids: CASSGSGSRNNEQFF.